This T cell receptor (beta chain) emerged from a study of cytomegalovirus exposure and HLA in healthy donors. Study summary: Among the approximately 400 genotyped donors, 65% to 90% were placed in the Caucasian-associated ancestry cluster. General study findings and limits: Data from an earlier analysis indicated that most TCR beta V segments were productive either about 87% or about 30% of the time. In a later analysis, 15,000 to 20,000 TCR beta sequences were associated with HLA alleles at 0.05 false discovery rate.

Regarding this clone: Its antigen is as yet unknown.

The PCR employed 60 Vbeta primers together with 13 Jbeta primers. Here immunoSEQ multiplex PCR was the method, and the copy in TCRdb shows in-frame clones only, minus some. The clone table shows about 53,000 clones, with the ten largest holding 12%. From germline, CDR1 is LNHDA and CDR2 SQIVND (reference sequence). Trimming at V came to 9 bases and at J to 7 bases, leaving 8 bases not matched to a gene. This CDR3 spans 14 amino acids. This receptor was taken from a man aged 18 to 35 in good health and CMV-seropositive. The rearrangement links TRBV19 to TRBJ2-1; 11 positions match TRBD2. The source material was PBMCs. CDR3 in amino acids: CARPSSGRRNEQFF. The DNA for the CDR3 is TGTGCCAGACCCTCTAGCGGGAGGAGGAATGAGCAGTTCTTC.